The sequence of this T cell receptor (beta chain) was determined in a study of T cell responses to AZD1222 COVID-19 vaccine. The CDR3 has 14 residues. Germline-derived CDR1 and CDR2 are SGHNT and YENEEA. V was pared by 4 bases and J by 4 bases, with 2 bases of the junction left unmatched. Sequencing used immunoSEQ multiplex PCR; TCRdb keeps in-frame clones, though not all of them. Of about 150,000 clones in the sample, roughly nine tenths are singletons; the top ten hold approximately 17%. This chain joins TRBV11-3 and TRBJ1-4; 8 nucleotides align to TRBD1. The input for sequencing was peripheral blood, taken on day 0 of AZD1222 vaccination. The receptor's source is an adult in good health. The CDR3 DNA follows: TGTGCCAGCAGCTCGGGACAGGTTAATGAAAAACTGTTTTTT. Translating it yields CASSSGQVNEKLFF.